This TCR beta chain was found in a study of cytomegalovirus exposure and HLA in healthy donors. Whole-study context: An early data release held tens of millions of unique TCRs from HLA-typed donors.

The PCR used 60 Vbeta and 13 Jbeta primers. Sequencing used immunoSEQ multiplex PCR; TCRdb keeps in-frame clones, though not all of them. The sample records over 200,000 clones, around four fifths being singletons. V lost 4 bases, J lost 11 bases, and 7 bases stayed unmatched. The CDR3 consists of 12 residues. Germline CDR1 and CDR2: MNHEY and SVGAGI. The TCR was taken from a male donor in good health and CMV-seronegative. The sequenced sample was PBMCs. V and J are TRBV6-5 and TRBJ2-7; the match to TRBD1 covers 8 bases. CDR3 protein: CASSSHGDRKYF. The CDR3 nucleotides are TGTGCCAGCAGTTCCCACGGGGACAGGAAGTACTTC.